The 16 T cell receptor beta chains below were found in one sample sequenced in a study of blood T cells in healthy people across ages (dated by TCRdb to 2014 to 2015). The receptor library was made with 5' RACE. The sequencing machine was an Illumina HiSeq 2500. The second PCR ran for roughly 7 to 11 cycles and used a J-beta primer mix along with a sample-barcoded 5' primer. TCRdb reprocessing: public reads trimmed at Q25 with fastp, clones called with MiXCR, in-frame beta chains kept. Under each unique CDR3 protein, matching rows form one entry showing the most common genes and DNA. A total of about 1.4 million distinct CDR3 sequences appear in this sample, approximately 63% of them only once. The leading ten clones occupy roughly 7% of the sample. The sample consisted of blood. These receptors came from a man aged 18 to 29 in good health.

The rearrangement uses TRBV29-1 and TRBJ2-3; TRBD2 aligns across 10 bases. This CDR3 region has 16 residues. CDR1 and CDR2 from the germline V gene are SQVTM and ANQGSEA. V lost 3 bases, J lost 2 bases, and 8 bases stayed unmatched. The CDR3 loop reads CSVDRTSGSSTDTQYF. The DNA of the CDR3 is TGCAGCGTTGACAGGACTAGCGGATCTTCCACAGATACGCAGTATTTT.

This clonotype was found a few times. The gene calls are TRBV20-1 and TRBJ2-1; D may be TRBD1 or TRBD2 (7 bases each). The V and J ends lost 6 bases and 8 bases respectively, with 11 bases between them. The CDR3 loop spans 11 amino acids. The V gene's germline CDR1 is DFQATT and CDR2 SNEGSKA (reference sequence). The CDR3 nucleotides are TGCAGTGCACAGGGGAGGGATGAGCAGTTCTTC. This translates into CSAQGRDEQFF.

The gene calls are TRBV6-2 or TRBV6-3 and TRBJ2-4, with TRBD2 matching 7 bases. The J call may be faulty, since TRBJ2-5 better matches the DNA end. There are 15 residues in the CDR3. The germline V gene encodes CDR1 MNHEY and CDR2 SVGEGT. CDR3 DNA sequence: TGTGCCAGCAGTAAGCTAGCGGAACTAAAAGAGACCCAGTACTTC. Protein product: CASSKLAELKETQYF.

About this clonotype itself: Possible read error: a much larger clone is one base away. The genes are TRBV6-6 and TRBJ2-1, with a possible D match to TRBD2 (5 bases). CDR3 length: 11 amino acids. Germline V lookup: CDR1 MNHNY, CDR2 SVGAGI (reference sequence). This chain's CDR3 is CANSYGDEQFF. In nucleotides, the CDR3 is TGTGCCAACAGTTACGGGGATGAGCAGTTCTTC.

In this sample, this clonotype turned up a few times. This rearrangement joins TRBV7-8 to TRBJ2-3; maybe TRBD2 (5 bases). V was trimmed by 5 bases and J by 4 bases, leaving 25 bases between them. Germline CDR1 is SGHVS and CDR2 is FQNEAQ. The length of the CDR3 is 18 residues. The CDR3 is CASSPSGDSEFPPDTQYF. As DNA, the CDR3 is TGTGCCAGCAGCCCGTCCGGGGATAGTGAGTTCCCCCCAGATACGCAGTATTTT. The entire variable domain, with the rest obtained from reference TRBV7-8 and TRBJ2-3, is as follows: GAGVSQSPRYKVAKRGQDVALRCDPISGHVSLFWYQQALGQGPEFLTYFQNEAQLDKSGLPSDRFFAERPEGSVSTLKIQRTQQEDSAVYLCASSPSGDSEFPPDTQYFGPGTRLTVL.

The chain recombines TRBV25-1 with TRBJ1-2, with D hard to call. The CDR3 spans 12 residues. V lost 8 bases and J 4 bases, leaving 11 bases between the germline ends. Germline CDR1 reads MGHDK; CDR2 reads SYGVNS. The CDR3: CASGSRIYGYTF. The CDR3 DNA is TGTGCCAGCGGTTCTCGTATCTATGGCTACACCTTC.

The chain recombines TRBV3-1 with TRBJ2-3; the D is unclear. There are 13 residues in the CDR3. Germline V CDR1 and CDR2: LGHDT, YNNKEL (reference sequence). The V end lost 4 bases, the J end lost 3 bases, and 8 bases lay between the germline ends. In DNA form, the CDR3 reads TGTGCCAGCAGCCGACTCCGGACAGATACGCAGTATTTT. This codes for CASSRLRTDTQYF.

Here the CDR3 reads CASSPTIGGSYEQYF. CDR3 sequence (DNA): TGTGCCAGCAGCCCCACAATCGGGGGCTCCTACGAGCAGTACTTC. The V and J genes are TRBV11-2 and TRBJ2-7; D is possibly TRBD2 (6 bases). This CDR3 is built from 15 residues. Germline CDR1 reads SGHAT; CDR2 reads FQNNGV. Between the trimmed V and J ends, which lost 5 bases and 0 bases, there was a span of 14 bases.

The rearrangement uses TRBV6-1 and TRBJ2-1; 7 bases match TRBD2. V shed 9 bases, J shed 11 bases, and the junction held 16 bases outside the gene matches. CDR3 size: 14 residues. CDR1 is MNHNS and CDR2 is SASEGT in the germline V gene. The CDR3 region is CASSPRGVFRKQFF. The CDR3 DNA follows: TGTGCCAGTAGTCCCCGGGGGGTATTTCGCAAGCAGTTCTTC.

The rearrangement links TRBV2 to TRBJ2-7, with a tentative D call TRBD1 (5 bases). The CDR3 consists of 14 residues. Germline CDR1 reads SNHLY; CDR2 reads FYNNEI. Trimming removed 1 base at V and 6 bases at J, with 13 bases between. The DNA of the CDR3 is TGTGCCAGCAGTGAAGAGGGCAGGGATCCCGAGCAGTACTTC. Encoded protein: CASSEEGRDPEQYF.

V is TRBV20-1 and J is TRBJ2-7; D is ambiguous. Germline V lookup: CDR1 DFQATT, CDR2 SNEGSKA (reference sequence). Trimming took off 0 bases at V and 3 bases at J, with 12 bases between the two ends. The CDR3 totals 14 residues. CDR3 loop: CSARERIRSYEQYF. In DNA, the CDR3 is TGCAGTGCTAGAGAGCGGATCAGGAGCTACGAGCAGTACTTC.

The J gene is TRBJ2-7, the V gene TRBV28; D unresolved. Germline CDR1 is MDHEN and CDR2 is SYDVKM. CDR3 length equals 13 residues. Trimming shortened V by 8 bases and J by 0 bases, and 11 bases separated the two germline ends. In DNA form, the CDR3 reads TGTGCCAGCGAGACATCGAACTCCTACGAGCAGTACTTC. Translating gives CASETSNSYEQYF.

The CDR3 bases are TGTGCCAGCAGCTTATTCGCAGAATTCAACACCGGGGAGCTGTTTTTT. This sequence encodes CASSLFAEFNTGELFF. The chain combines TRBV11-2 with TRBJ2-2; D is ambiguous. CDR3 length equals 16 residues. The V and J ends lost 2 bases and 2 bases respectively, with 12 bases between them. The germline V gene has CDR1 SGHAT and CDR2 FQNNGV.

The chain uses TRBV20-1 and TRBJ2-7; TRBD1 or TRBD2 may be the D gene (5 bases each). Germline V gene data show CDR1 as DFQATT and CDR2 as SNEGSKA (reference sequence). The CDR3 extends over 15 amino acids. V was pared by 1 base and J by 11 bases, with 24 bases between. The chain's CDR3 is CSARGLGTTQETKYF. The CDR3 DNA is TGCAGTGCTAGAGGCTTAGGGACCACTCAAGAGACCAAGTACTTC.

The chain couples TRBV9 to TRBJ2-2; 10 bases match TRBD1. Germline-derived CDR1 and CDR2 are SGDLS and YYNGEE. V lost 2 bases, J lost 7 bases, and 5 bases stayed unmatched. The CDR3 runs to 15 residues. CDR3 sequence: CASSVRDRGIGELFF. Here the CDR3 DNA reads TGTGCCAGCAGCGTCCGGGACAGGGGTATCGGGGAGCTGTTTTTT.

The chain employs TRBV6-5 and TRBJ2-1; D not resolved. V lost 6 bases and J 2 bases, leaving 8 bases between the germline ends. The length of the CDR3 is 13 residues. CDR1 is MNHEY, CDR2 SVGAGI, per germline. CDR3 in amino acids: CASSPIPYNEQFF. Written as DNA, the CDR3 is TGTGCCAGCAGCCCAATTCCCTACAATGAGCAGTTCTTC.